This T cell receptor beta chain emerged from a study of blood T cell repertoires in COVID-19. The repertoire was sequenced with immunoSEQ multiplex PCR; TCRdb's copy has only in-frame clones and lacks some. Of over 65,000 clones in the sample, 70% to 90% are singletons; the top ten hold over 7.5%. CDR3 length: 14 residues. Deletions cut 4 bases from V and 0 bases from J, with 8 bases between. The germline V gene encodes CDR1 SGHRS and CDR2 YFSETQ. The rearrangement joins TRBV5-1 to TRBJ1-3; D ambiguous. The sequenced material came from peripheral blood. This clonotype originated in a man younger than 40 with acute or convalescent COVID-19. CDR3 coding DNA: TGCGCCAGCAGCCTAGACTACTCTGGAAACACCATATATTTT. This sequence encodes CASSLDYSGNTIYF. Together with reference TRBV5-1 and TRBJ1-3, the CDR3 gives the full variable domain: KAGVTQTPRYLIKTRGQQVTLSCSPISGHRSVSWYQQTPGQGLQFLFEYFSETQRNKGNFPGRFSGRQFSNSRSEMNVSTLELGDSALYLCASSLDYSGNTIYFGEGSWLTVV.